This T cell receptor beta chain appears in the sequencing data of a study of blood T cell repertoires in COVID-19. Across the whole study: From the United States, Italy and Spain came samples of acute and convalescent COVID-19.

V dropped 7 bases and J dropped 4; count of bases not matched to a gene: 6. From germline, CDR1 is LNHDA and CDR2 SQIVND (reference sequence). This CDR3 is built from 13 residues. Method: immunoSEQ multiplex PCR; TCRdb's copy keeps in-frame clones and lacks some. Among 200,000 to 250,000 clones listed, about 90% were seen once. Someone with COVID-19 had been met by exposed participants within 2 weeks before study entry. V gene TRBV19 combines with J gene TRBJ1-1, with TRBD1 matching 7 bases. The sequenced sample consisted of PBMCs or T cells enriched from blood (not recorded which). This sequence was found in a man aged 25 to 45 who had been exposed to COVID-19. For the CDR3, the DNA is TGTGCCAGTAAGTATAGGGGGCCCACTGAAGCTTTCTTT. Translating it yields CASKYRGPTEAFF.